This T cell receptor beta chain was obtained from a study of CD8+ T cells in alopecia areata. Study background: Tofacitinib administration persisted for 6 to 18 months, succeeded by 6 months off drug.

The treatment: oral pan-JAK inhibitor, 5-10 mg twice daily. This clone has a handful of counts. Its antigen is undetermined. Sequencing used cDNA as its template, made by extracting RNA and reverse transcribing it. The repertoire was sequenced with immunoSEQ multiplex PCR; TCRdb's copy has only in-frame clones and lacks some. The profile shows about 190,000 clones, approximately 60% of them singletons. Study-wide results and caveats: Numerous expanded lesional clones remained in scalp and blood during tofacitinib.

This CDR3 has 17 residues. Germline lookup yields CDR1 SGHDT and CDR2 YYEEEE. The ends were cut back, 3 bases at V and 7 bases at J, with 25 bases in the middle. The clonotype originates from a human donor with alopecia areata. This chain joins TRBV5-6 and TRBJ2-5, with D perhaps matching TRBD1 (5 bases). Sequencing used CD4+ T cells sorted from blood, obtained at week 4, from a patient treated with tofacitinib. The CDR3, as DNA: TGTGCCAGCAGCTCCCCCCCCGGTGGACCCCAGGGCGGGACCCAGTACTTC. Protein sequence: CASSSPPGGPQGGTQYF.